Each of the 32 T cell receptor beta chains below was sequenced from the same sample in a study of T cell repertoires in cytomegalovirus infection. Their recognized antigens are unknown. TCRdb redid the calling of the reads with MiXCR, one entry per CDR3 protein. The sample carries about 830,000 distinct CDR3 sequences, about 30% recorded once. Here the sequenced sample was cultured CD8+ T cells from PBMCs, taken from culture after CMV antigen stimulation. These receptors came from a human donor in good health (CMV status not recorded). Some clones in this sample may be carry-over from other donors' samples.

In its sample, this clonotype was seen a few times. The chain joins TRBV7-9 to TRBJ1-6; the D gene is possibly TRBD1 (6 bases). The V and J ends lost 5 bases and 8 bases respectively, with 13 bases between them. The germline CDR1 and CDR2 sequences are SEHNR and FQNEAQ (reference sequence). This CDR3 has 14 amino acids. The CDR3 region is CASSPTGSDSPLHF. The CDR3 bases are TGTGCCAGCAGCCCCACAGGGTCCGATTCACCCCTCCACTTT.

Many counts were recorded for this clonotype. This chain joins TRBV7-8 and TRBJ2-1, with 14 bases matching TRBD2. There are 16 residues in the CDR3. Germline CDR1 reads SGHVS; CDR2 reads FQNEAQ. Trimming cost V 5 bases and J 8 bases; bases outside gene matches: 8. This CDR3 reads CASSAAGLAGGHEQFF. In DNA, the CDR3 is TGTGCCAGCAGCGCGGCAGGACTAGCGGGGGGCCATGAGCAGTTCTTC.

The J gene is TRBJ2-3, the V gene TRBV4-1; D unclear. The CDR3 has 16 residues. Trimming took 1 base from V and 3 from J, leaving 14 bases between them. In germline, CDR1 is MGHRA, CDR2 YSYEKL. The CDR3 reads CASSQVVALGTDTQYF. The CDR3 DNA follows: TGCGCCAGCAGCCAAGTGGTAGCCCTAGGGACAGATACGCAGTATTTT.

This chain links TRBV15 with TRBJ1-4; D is unresolved. V was pared by 3 bases and J by 7 bases, with 15 bases between. This CDR3 has 15 residues. Germline V lookup: CDR1 LNHNV, CDR2 YYDKDF (reference sequence). CDR3 DNA sequence: TGTGCCACCAGCAGTGGATTGCAGAAGAGTGAAAAACTGTTTTTT. This codes for CATSSGLQKSEKLFF.

This clonotype showed up just a few times. V and J are TRBV6-1 and TRBJ2-1, with 8 bases matching TRBD1. V shed 5 bases, J shed 4 bases, and the junction held 10 bases outside the gene matches. Germline CDR1 and CDR2: MNHNS and SASEGT. The CDR3 length is 16 residues. The CDR3 region has the DNA TGTGCCAGCAGTCCTCCGGACAGGGCGGATTACAATGAGCAGTTCTTC. It specifies CASSPPDRADYNEQFF.

This clonotype showed up many times. The chain links TRBV12-3 or TRBV12-4 to TRBJ2-2; D unclear. The CDR3 consists of 12 residues. V shed 6 bases and J shed 7 bases, with 9 bases lying between them. This CDR3 is CASSRLRGELFF. The DNA of the CDR3 is TGTGCCAGCAGCCGACTCCGCGGGGAGCTGTTTTTT.

This clonotype has just a few counts. The rearrangement joins TRBV27 to TRBJ1-1, with 10 positions matching TRBD1. V dropped 5 bases and J dropped 3; count of bases not matched to a gene: 9. From germline, CDR1 is MNHEY and CDR2 SMNVEV (reference sequence). The CDR3 has 16 amino acids. This CDR3 is CASSRRQGALDTEAFF. In DNA, the CDR3 is TGTGCCAGCAGTAGGAGACAGGGGGCGTTGGACACTGAAGCTTTCTTT.

At least ten counts were recorded for this clonotype. The chain joins TRBV7-8 to TRBJ2-7, with TRBD1 identical over 9 bases. The V gene's germline CDR1 is SGHVS and CDR2 FQNEAQ. This CDR3 is built from 15 residues. Unmatched junction bases numbered 9, after V lost 6 bases and J lost 3 bases. The CDR3 region is CASRLRQGGLYEQYF. CDR3 sequence (DNA): TGTGCCAGCAGACTACGACAGGGGGGTCTCTACGAGCAGTACTTC. Drawing the rest from reference TRBV7-8 and TRBJ2-7, the complete variable domain is GAGVSQSPRYKVAKRGQDVALRCDPISGHVSLFWYQQALGQGPEFLTYFQNEAQLDKSGLPSDRFFAERPEGSVSTLKIQRTQQEDSAVYLCASRLRQGGLYEQYFGPGTRLTVT.

The CDR3 bases are TGTGCCAGCAGTTTTGAGCCGGGACTTAATCCCTATGGCTACACCTTC. Translation gives CASSFEPGLNPYGYTF. The genes are TRBV6-6 and TRBJ1-2, with D maybe TRBD1 (5 bases). The CDR3 extends over 16 amino acids. V lost 4 bases and J 4 bases, leaving 19 bases between the germline ends. Germline V gene sequence: CDR1 MNHNY, CDR2 SVGAGI (reference sequence).

The table lists this clonotype with a few counts. The rearrangement links TRBV7-9 to TRBJ1-1; 8 nucleotides match TRBD1. The CDR3 covers 14 residues. Germline lookup yields CDR1 SEHNR and CDR2 FQNEAQ (reference sequence). V lost 5 bases, J lost 6 bases, and 8 bases stayed unmatched. The CDR3 bases are TGTGCCAGCAGCCCTGCGACAGGGGAGGCTGAAGCTTTCTTT. It translates to CASSPATGEAEAFF.

This clonotype was observed at least ten times. The genes are TRBV6-2 or TRBV6-3 and TRBJ2-2; D remains unclear. Trimming cost V 5 bases and J 3 bases, with 10 bases left between them. Germline V lookup: CDR1 MNHEY, CDR2 SVGEGT. The CDR3 runs 14 residues. The CDR3 DNA reads TGTGCCAGCAGTCCCTTGTCAGACACCGGGGAGCTGTTTTTT. Its translation: CASSPLSDTGELFF.

The rearrangement joins TRBV4-1 to TRBJ1-2, with D possibly TRBD1 on 6 matching bases. CDR1 and CDR2 from the germline V gene are MGHRA and YSYEKL. Trimming stripped 1 base from V and 8 bases from J, with 8 bases between. This CDR3 is 12 amino acids long. CDR3 sequence (DNA): TGCGCCAGCAGCCAAGGAGACAGGGGCTACACCTTC. It codes for CASSQGDRGYTF.

There are a few counts of this clonotype. DNA of the CDR3: TGTGCCAGCAGTTTAACGGCAGGGACGGCCGGGGAGCTGTTTTTT. Protein product: CASSLTAGTAGELFF. The V gene is TRBV28, the J gene TRBJ2-2; D may be TRBD1 or TRBD2 (5 bases each). Per germline, CDR1 MDHEN and CDR2 SYDVKM. Trimming pared 2 bases from V and 6 bases from J, leaving 13 bases between. The CDR3 runs 15 residues.

J is TRBJ2-5 and V is TRBV6-5; TRBD2 aligns across 8 bases. This CDR3 contains 17 residues. V dropped 6 bases and J dropped 0; count of bases not matched to a gene: 12. In germline, CDR1 is MNHEY, CDR2 SVGAGI. The CDR3 loop is CASSPNPAGGYQETQYF. The CDR3 DNA reads TGTGCCAGCAGCCCCAACCCCGCGGGGGGTTACCAAGAGACCCAGTACTTC.

This clonotype has a handful of counts. The chain is built from TRBV13 and TRBJ2-7, with D unclear. V lost 0 bases and J 7 bases, leaving 13 bases between the germline ends. The CDR3 has 14 amino acids. CDR1 is PRHDT and CDR2 is FYEKMQ in the germline V gene (reference sequence). The CDR3 bases are TGTGCCAGCAGCTTAGGAGGGCCCTCCGGAGAGCAGTACTTC. Amino acid sequence: CASSLGGPSGEQYF.

The chain combines TRBV7-6 with TRBJ1-6; D call uncertain. Germline V gene lookup returns CDR1 SGHVS and CDR2 FNYEAQ. Trimming shortened V by 10 bases and J by 1 base, and 11 bases separated the two germline ends. This CDR3 comprises 14 residues. The CDR3 DNA reads as TGTGCCATAAAGGACGGGTCCTATAATTCACCCCTCCACTTT. It specifies CAIKDGSYNSPLHF.

Comments on this clonotype: A junction end diverges from the germline sequence, so it may reflect a read error. The chain joins TRBV27 to TRBJ1-1, with no clear D. Germline loops: CDR1 MNHEY, CDR2 SMNVEV (reference sequence). The CDR3 covers 14 residues. The CDR3 DNA reads as TGTGCCGGCAGTTTTACCGCTCTGAACACTGAAGCTTTCTTT. Residues: CAGSFTALNTEAFF.

This clonotype was recorded many times. V is TRBV7-2 and J is TRBJ2-6; D is undetermined. V shed 0 bases and J shed 1 base, with 13 bases lying between them. CDR1 and CDR2 from the germline V gene are SGHTA and FQGNSA. There are 18 residues in the CDR3. As DNA, the CDR3 is TGTGCCAGCAGCTTAGCGGTTAAAAGGGTATCTGGGGCCAACGTCCTGACTTTC. Its translation: CASSLAVKRVSGANVLTF.

V usage is TRBV11-1 and J usage is TRBJ2-2, with D maybe TRBD2 (5 bases). The CDR3 runs to 15 residues. Germline values: CDR1 SGHAT, CDR2 FQDESV (reference sequence). V was trimmed by 0 bases and J by 6 bases, leaving 11 bases between them. This chain's CDR3 is CASSLAEVGPGELFF. DNA of the CDR3: TGTGCCAGCAGCTTAGCGGAGGTCGGGCCCGGGGAGCTGTTTTTT.

Only a few counts were recorded for this clonotype. This rearrangement joins TRBV27 to TRBJ2-3, with TRBD1 identical over 9 bases. The CDR3 loop spans 17 amino acids. Germline V CDR1 and CDR2: MNHEY, SMNVEV (reference sequence). J was trimmed by 2 bases and V by 3 bases; bases with no gene match: 9. CDR3 protein: CASSFLRTGVITDTQYF. The DNA of the CDR3 is TGTGCCAGCAGTTTTCTCCGGACAGGGGTGATCACAGATACGCAGTATTTT.

This chain uses TRBV5-5 with TRBJ2-1, with D maybe TRBD1 (5 bases). With 0 bases removed from V and 6 bases from J, the gap between germline ends came to 13 bases. The germline CDR1 and CDR2 sequences are SGHKS and YYEKEE (reference sequence). The CDR3 has 15 residues. The CDR3 sequence is CASSLEGVPGNEQFF. The CDR3 DNA sequence: TGTGCCAGCAGCTTGGAAGGGGTCCCTGGCAATGAGCAGTTCTTC.

The table lists this clonotype with a few counts. The chain is built from TRBV7-8 and TRBJ2-7; D may be TRBD1 (5 bases). From germline, CDR1 is SGHVS and CDR2 FQNEAQ. V shed 5 bases and J shed 2 bases, with 16 bases lying between them. The CDR3 consists of 15 residues. The CDR3 loop reads CASSPTAVITYEQYF. DNA for the CDR3: TGTGCCAGCAGCCCGACAGCAGTCATCACCTACGAGCAGTACTTC. Based on the CDR3 plus reference TRBV7-8 and TRBJ2-7, the full variable domain is GAGVSQSPRYKVAKRGQDVALRCDPISGHVSLFWYQQALGQGPEFLTYFQNEAQLDKSGLPSDRFFAERPEGSVSTLKIQRTQQEDSAVYLCASSPTAVITYEQYFGPGTRLTVT.

This clonotype came up a few times. The V gene is TRBV12-3 or TRBV12-4, the J gene TRBJ1-2, with TRBD1 matching over 7 bases. The CDR3 is made up of 16 amino acids. With 5 bases clipped from V and 7 bases from J, the junction kept 16 bases outside the gene matches. CDR3 sequence: CASSIEGTVSFFGYTF. The CDR3 nucleotides read TGTGCCAGCAGTATTGAGGGGACAGTCTCCTTCTTTGGCTACACCTTC.

The rearrangement joins TRBV9 to TRBJ2-2; a possible D gene is TRBD2 (6 bases). This CDR3 has 18 amino acids. Germline CDR1 and CDR2: SGDLS and YYNGEE. With 6 bases removed from V and 1 base from J, the gap between germline ends came to 22 bases. CDR3 coding DNA: TGTGCCAGCACACGCCACGCCCCGGGAGATCTGAACACCGGGGAGCTGTTTTTT. This translates into CASTRHAPGDLNTGELFF.

This clonotype was recorded many times. CDR3 in DNA: TGTGCCAGCAGCTCTCCCCGTGGGACAGAATTAGCCAAAAACATTCAGTACTTC. Residues: CASSSPRGTELAKNIQYF. This sequence joins TRBV7-8 and TRBJ2-4, with 7 bases fitting TRBD1. V was pared by 4 bases and J by 0 bases, with 12 bases of the junction left unmatched. This CDR3 region has 18 residues. Germline CDR1 reads SGHVS; CDR2 reads FQNEAQ.

This clonotype has a handful of counts. One end of the junction fails to match germline, which may point to a read error. V and J are TRBV12-3 or TRBV12-4 and TRBJ2-5; tentatively, D is TRBD1 (6 bases). CDR3 size: 13 residues. This CDR3 reads CASSLPPGHYADF. In DNA form, the CDR3 reads TGTGCCAGCAGCTTACCTCCGGGACACTACGCCGACTTC.

This clonotype was observed a handful of times. The chain carries TRBV7-2 and TRBJ2-4; 15 positions agree with TRBD2. CDR1 is SGHTA, CDR2 FQGNSA, per germline. V shed 6 bases and J 0 bases; nucleotides not matched to a gene: 15. The CDR3 spans 21 residues. For the CDR3, the DNA is TGTGCCAGCAGTCTAGGGAGGACTAGCGGGGGGGGATCTCTAGCCAAAAACATTCAGTACTTC. As protein: CASSLGRTSGGGSLAKNIQYF.

This clonotype appeared a single time. A clone one base away is much larger, so this may be a read error. The chain uses TRBV7-6 and TRBJ2-7, with 10 bases identical to TRBD2. Germline V gene sequence: CDR1 SGHVS, CDR2 FNYEAQ. The CDR3 is 14 residues long. CDR3 amino acids: CAGSPVTLAGEQYV. CDR3 bases: TGTGCCGGCAGCCCAGTCACACTAGCGGGGGAGCAGTACGTC.

This clonotype was seen a few times. This chain links TRBV7-9 with TRBJ1-2; 8 positions agree with TRBD1. The germline gives CDR1 SEHNR, CDR2 FQNEAQ (reference sequence). With 4 bases clipped from V and 3 bases from J, the junction kept 7 bases outside the gene matches. The CDR3 extends over 15 amino acids. The CDR3 nucleotides are TGTGCCAGCAGCTCAGACAGGGGCCGAGACTATGGCTACACCTTC. This translates into CASSSDRGRDYGYTF.

The chain recombines TRBV6-2 or TRBV6-3 with TRBJ1-2; D possibly corresponds to TRBD1 (5 bases). CDR3 length: 15 amino acids. V was cut by 10 bases and J by 4 bases, with 22 bases left in between. Germline V gives CDR1 MNHEY, CDR2 SVGEGT. CDR3 in amino acids: CATRHRTYERYGYTF. CDR3 DNA: TGTGCCACCCGCCACAGGACGTATGAACGCTATGGCTACACCTTC.

There are many counts of this clonotype. The V and J genes are TRBV7-8 and TRBJ2-1, with TRBD2 matching over 8 bases. Looked up from germline, CDR1 is SGHVS and CDR2 is FQNEAQ. V shed 5 bases and J 5 bases; nucleotides not matched to a gene: 11. The CDR3 spans 16 residues. The CDR3 DNA sequence: TGTGCCAGCAGCCCTTATGGTAGCGGGGTGAACAATGAGCAGTTCTTC. Residues: CASSPYGSGVNNEQFF.

The chain links TRBV20-1 to TRBJ1-2; TRBD1 aligns across 10 bases. There are 15 residues in the CDR3. Germline values: CDR1 DFQATT, CDR2 SNEGSKA (reference sequence). V gave up 5 bases and J gave up 5 bases; unmatched junction bases: 11. The CDR3 protein is CSAGKEDRGKYGYTF. CDR3 in DNA: TGCAGTGCTGGGAAAGAGGACAGGGGGAAGTATGGCTACACCTTC.